One and the same sample provided the 3 T cell receptor beta chains below, sequenced in a study of technical replicates of blood from a handful of donors. Some clones are missing from TCRdb's copy, which holds only in-frame ones; the method was immunoSEQ multiplex PCR. The repertoire includes some 74,000 clones, around 95% of them detected once, and about 0.25% sits in the top ten. The sequencing sample was made of T cells isolated from PBMCs. All receptors come from a human donor in good health.

A few counts support this clone. V is TRBV7-9 and J is TRBJ2-3; weak D call: TRBD2 (6 bases). CDR3 length: 15 amino acids. With 1 base removed from V and 5 bases from J, the gap between germline ends came to 13 bases. Germline-derived CDR1 and CDR2 are SEHNR and FQNEAQ (reference sequence). In nucleotides, the CDR3 is TGTGCCAGCAGCTTAGGGTTTATGGGAGGAGATACGCAGTATTTT. Its translation is CASSLGFMGGDTQYF.

V is TRBV23-1 and J is TRBJ2-7, with TRBD2 as a possible D gene (5 bases). TRBV23-1 is noted as an ORF with a role that remains uncertain. There are 17 residues in the CDR3. Trimming took off 0 bases at V and 0 bases at J, with 15 bases between the two ends. The CDR3 spells CASSQSRAQNSSYEQYF. The CDR3, as DNA: TGCGCCAGCAGTCAATCGAGGGCACAGAACAGCTCCTACGAGCAGTACTTC.

The chain is built from TRBV2 and TRBJ2-2; TRBD2 matches 7 bases. In germline, CDR1 is SNHLY, CDR2 FYNNEI. The V segment lost 8 bases and the J segment 3 bases; nucleotides outside the gene matches: 3. The CDR3 is 13 residues long. This CDR3 reads CASGGDYTGELFF. The CDR3 nucleotides are TGTGCCAGCGGGGGGGATTACACCGGGGAGCTGTTTTTT.